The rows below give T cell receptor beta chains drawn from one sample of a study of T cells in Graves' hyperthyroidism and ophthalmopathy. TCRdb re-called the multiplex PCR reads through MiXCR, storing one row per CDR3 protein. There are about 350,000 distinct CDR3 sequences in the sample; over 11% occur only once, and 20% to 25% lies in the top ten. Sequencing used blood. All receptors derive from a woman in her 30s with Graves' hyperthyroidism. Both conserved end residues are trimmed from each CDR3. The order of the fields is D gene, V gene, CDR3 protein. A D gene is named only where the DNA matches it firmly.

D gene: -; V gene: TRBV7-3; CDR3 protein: ASSLTQTGKGELF
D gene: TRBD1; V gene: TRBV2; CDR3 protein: ASRAGTENRSGANVLT
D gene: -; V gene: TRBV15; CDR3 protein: ATSVPGNQPQH
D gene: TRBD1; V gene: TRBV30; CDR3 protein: AWGDREGQPQH
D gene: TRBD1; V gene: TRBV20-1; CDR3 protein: SAKTGDVQPQH
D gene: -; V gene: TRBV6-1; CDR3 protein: ASSEERSSYNSPLH
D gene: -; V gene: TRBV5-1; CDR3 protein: ASYSYRGPQETQY
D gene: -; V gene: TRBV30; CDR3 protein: AWRVTEAF
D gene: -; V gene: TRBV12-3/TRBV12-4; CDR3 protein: ASQGYEAF
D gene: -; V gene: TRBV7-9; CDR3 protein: ASSSVGLTNEQF
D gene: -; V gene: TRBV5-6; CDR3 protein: ASSLAAGKKTQY
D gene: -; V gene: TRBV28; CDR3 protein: ACFKQGQKYEQY
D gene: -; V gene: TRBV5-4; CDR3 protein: ASSLYKPRDTEAF
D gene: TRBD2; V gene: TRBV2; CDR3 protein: ASSAGLRETQY
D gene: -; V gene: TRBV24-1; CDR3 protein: ATRRGFGTEAF
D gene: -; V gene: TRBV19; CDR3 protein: ASSARGSGNTIY
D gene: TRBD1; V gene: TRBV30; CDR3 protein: AWSAGTGGLGELF
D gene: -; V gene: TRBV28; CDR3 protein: ASSDSAAPWETQY
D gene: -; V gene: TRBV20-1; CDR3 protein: SAIPVSNYGYT
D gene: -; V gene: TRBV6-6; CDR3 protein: ASSYSRTVSGYEQY
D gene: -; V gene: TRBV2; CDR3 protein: ASSEIWSRSGNTIY
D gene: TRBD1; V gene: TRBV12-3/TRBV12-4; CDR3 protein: ASSPRTGQTEAF
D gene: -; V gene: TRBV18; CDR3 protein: ASSPNPGETQY